One and the same sample provided the 30 T cell receptor beta chains below, sequenced in a study of T cell repertoires in aging, cancer and after chemotherapy (dated by TCRdb to between 2018 and 2021). Sequencing took place on an Illumina MiSeq. Rearranged TRB sequences spanning V, D and J segments were amplified by multiplex touch-down PCR using a mixed TRB-A/B primer pool. TCRdb reprocessing: public reads trimmed at Q25 with fastp, clones called with MiXCR, in-frame beta chains kept. For every CDR3 protein sequence, its rows merge into one entry that carries the most common genes and DNA. The sample contains around 9,200 distinct CDR3 sequences, approximately 33% of them found a single time. The ten largest clones represent roughly 13% of the sample. TCR beta rearrangements were amplified from genomic DNA isolated from peripheral blood, not from sorted cells or RNA. Material: blood. These TCRs come from a human donor in good health. The donor label of this sample is uncertain.

The chain links TRBV7-9 to TRBJ2-3; weak D call: TRBD2 (5 bases). This CDR3 has 14 amino acids. The germline gives CDR1 SEHNR, CDR2 FQNEAQ (reference sequence). V dropped 5 bases and J dropped 4 bases, with 13 bases sitting between them. The CDR3: CASSPEAGPDTQYF. CDR3 sequence (DNA): TGTGCCAGCAGCCCTGAGGCGGGCCCAGATACGCAGTATTTT. The full variable domain, its missing parts supplied by reference TRBV7-9 and TRBJ2-3, is DTGVSQNPRHKITKRGQNVTFRCDPISEHNRLYWYRQTLGQGPEFLTYFQNEAQLEKSRLLSDRFSAERPKGSFSTLEIQRTEQGDSAMYLCASSPEAGPDTQYFGPGTRLTVL.

This clonotype was detected only a few times. The chain joins TRBV7-6 to TRBJ2-1; D is undetermined. This CDR3 comprises 14 residues. Germline V gene data show CDR1 as SGHVS and CDR2 as FNYEAQ. The germline V and J ends were trimmed by 0 bases and 6 bases, with 9 bases remaining between them. CDR3 amino acids: CASSLAWSPNEQFF. In DNA form, the CDR3 reads TGTGCCAGCAGCTTAGCGTGGAGCCCCAATGAGCAGTTCTTC.

Judged by abundance, this clonotype is medium-sized (0.01 to 0.1%). The chain carries TRBV6-5 and TRBJ1-1; TRBD1 matches at 8 bases. After removal of 6 bases from V and 8 bases from J, the junction contained 11 bases not matched to a gene. CDR3 size: 14 residues. The germline gives CDR1 MNHEY, CDR2 SVGAGI. As DNA, the CDR3 is TGTGCCAGCAGAAAACTGGGGACAGGCCTCGAAGCTTTCTTT. Translating gives CASRKLGTGLEAFF.

This clonotype was counted only a few times. The genes are TRBV5-5 and TRBJ2-5; D not resolved. V was trimmed by 4 bases and J by 5 bases, leaving 15 bases between them. CDR3 size: 14 residues. Germline V gene data show CDR1 as SGHKS and CDR2 as YYEKEE (reference sequence). The CDR3 bases are TGTGCCAGCAGCCCTGGGCAGGTCGTGGAGACCCAGTACTTC. This translates into CASSPGQVVETQYF.

This chain joins TRBV5-4 and TRBJ2-1, with D perhaps matching TRBD2 (6 bases). Germline lookup yields CDR1 SGHNT and CDR2 YYREEE (reference sequence). The V end was cut by 4 bases, the J end by 4 bases, with 18 bases between. CDR3 length: 16 residues. This CDR3 is CASSAAGAGLYNEQFF. CDR3 nucleotide sequence: TGTGCCAGCAGCGCGGCCGGCGCGGGACTTTACAATGAGCAGTTCTTC.

This clonotype occurred a few times. The CDR3 region is CASNRQGRNQPQHF. The CDR3 DNA is TGTGCCAGCAACCGACAGGGAAGGAATCAGCCCCAGCATTTT. The chain employs TRBV5-4 and TRBJ1-5; the match to TRBD1 covers 7 bases. Germline CDR1 is SGHNT and CDR2 is YYREEE (reference sequence). The V gene end was trimmed by 6 bases and the J gene end by 4 bases; junction bases not matched to a gene: 7. The CDR3 loop spans 14 amino acids.

The genes are TRBV6-5 and TRBJ2-7; 9 bases line up with TRBD1. The CDR3 has 14 amino acids. In germline, CDR1 is MNHEY, CDR2 SVGAGI. Trimming cost V 5 bases and J 2 bases; bases outside gene matches: 4. CDR3 loop: CASSPDRGTYEQYF. DNA for the CDR3: TGTGCCAGCAGTCCGGACAGGGGTACCTACGAGCAGTACTTC.

This chain joins TRBV6-1 and TRBJ1-1, with D possibly matching TRBD1 (5 bases). V was clipped by 5 bases and J by 1 base, with 8 bases between them. This CDR3 has 13 residues. In germline, CDR1 is MNHNS, CDR2 SASEGT. The CDR3 bases are TGTGCCAGCAGTATTGACAGGAACACTGAAGCTTTCTTT. Translation gives CASSIDRNTEAFF.

The rearrangement joins TRBV10-3 to TRBJ1-5; D is possibly TRBD1 (5 bases). This CDR3 has 16 residues. CDR1 and CDR2 from the germline V gene are ENHRY and SYGVKD. Trimming took off 0 bases at V and 5 bases at J, with 14 bases between the two ends. This CDR3 reads CAISESKGRGDQPQHF. DNA of the CDR3: TGTGCCATCAGTGAGTCGAAAGGGAGAGGGGATCAGCCCCAGCATTTT.

V gene TRBV15 combines with J gene TRBJ2-7; a weak D match, TRBD2 (6 bases). Germline V gives CDR1 LNHNV, CDR2 YYDKDF (reference sequence). The CDR3 totals 12 residues. V was trimmed by 1 base and J by 6 bases, leaving 7 bases between them. The CDR3 is CATSRVGSEQYF. In DNA form, the CDR3 reads TGTGCCACCAGCAGAGTCGGGAGCGAGCAGTACTTC.

The chain employs TRBV5-1 and TRBJ2-2; TRBD2 matches 8 bases. In germline, CDR1 is SGHRS, CDR2 YFSETQ. The CDR3 is made up of 14 amino acids. Trimming removed 0 bases from V and 5 bases from J; junction bases left unmatched: 0. The CDR3 coding sequence is TGCGCCAGCAGCTTGGAGCGGGGGACCGGGGAGCTGTTTTTT. As protein: CASSLERGTGELFF.

The V and J genes are TRBV12-3 or TRBV12-4 and TRBJ2-1, with 8 bases that match TRBD2. The trim removed 4 bases at V and 3 bases at J, leaving 8 bases unmatched. The CDR3 contains 16 residues. The CDR3 nucleotides read TGTGCCAGCAGTTCCTTAGGACTAGCCTTCTACAATGAGCAGTTCTTC. Its protein is CASSSLGLAFYNEQFF.

The CDR3 loop reads CASSSHRGPNTGELFF. The CDR3 region has the DNA TGTGCCAGCAGCTCCCACAGGGGGCCAAACACCGGGGAGCTGTTTTTT. The V gene is TRBV7-2, the J gene TRBJ2-2, with TRBD1 identical over 9 bases. In germline, CDR1 is SGHTA, CDR2 FQGNSA. The V gene end was trimmed by 4 bases and the J gene end by 2 bases; junction bases not matched to a gene: 5. This CDR3 contains 16 residues.

As to this clonotype: This may come from a read error, since a much larger clone is one base off. The chain uses TRBV19 and TRBJ2-1, with 11 bases fitting TRBD1. Germline CDR1 LNHDA, CDR2 SQIVND (reference sequence). J lost 5 bases, V lost 9 bases, and 9 bases had no gene match. The CDR3 spans 15 residues. The CDR3 region is CASSLGQGGDNEQFF. CDR3 coding DNA: TGTGCCAGCAGCTTGGGACAGGGGGGAGACAATGAGCAGTTCTTC.

Comments on this clonotype: A much larger clone lies a single base off, so this may be a read error. The rearrangement joins TRBV15 to TRBJ2-2; perhaps TRBD1 as D (5 bases). Germline V CDR1 and CDR2: LNHNV, YYDKDF (reference sequence). V lost 1 base and J 7 bases, leaving 16 bases between the germline ends. The CDR3 extends over 16 amino acids. The CDR3 DNA is TGTGCCACCAGCAGAGGGGATAGGGGAACCGACGGGGAGCTGTTTTTT. As protein: CATSRGDRGTDGELFF.

By its share, this clonotype is medium-sized (0.01 to 0.1%). The genes are TRBV19 and TRBJ1-4, with D possibly being TRBD1 (5 bases). The CDR3 runs 11 residues. The V gene lost 7 bases and the J gene lost 11 bases, with 11 bases spanning the gap. Germline assignment: CDR1 LNHDA and CDR2 SQIVND (reference sequence). The CDR3 region has the DNA TGTGCCAGTAACGTCGGACATAAACTGTTTTTT. This codes for CASNVGHKLFF.

In its sample, this clonotype was seen a few times. The V and J genes are TRBV18 and TRBJ2-4; tentative D call: TRBD1 (6 bases). The CDR3 loop spans 15 amino acids. Per the germline V gene, CDR1 is KGHSH and CDR2 is LQKENI. The ends were cut back, 2 bases at V and 5 bases at J, with 13 bases in the middle. The CDR3 DNA reads TGTGCCAGCTCACCATTTCTGGGGGCGGAAAACATTCAGTACTTC. Its translation: CASSPFLGAENIQYF.

The rearrangement uses TRBV12-3 or TRBV12-4 and TRBJ1-6; 7 bases map to TRBD1. There are 18 residues in the CDR3. V dropped 3 bases and J dropped 2; count of bases not matched to a gene: 10. CDR3 coding DNA: TGTGCCAGCAGTTTCAAGCCGGGACAGTTCACCTATAATTCACCCCTCCACTTT. Amino acid sequence: CASSFKPGQFTYNSPLHF.

This rearrangement joins TRBV12-3 or TRBV12-4 to TRBJ2-7; D is perhaps TRBD1 (5 bases). The CDR3 length is 14 residues. The ends were cut back, 2 bases at V and 1 base at J, with 9 bases in the middle. CDR3 loop: CASSLNRPSYEQYF. DNA for the CDR3: TGTGCCAGCAGTTTAAACAGGCCATCCTACGAGCAGTACTTC.

CDR3 coding DNA: TGTGCCAGCAGTGTATGGCCCCATAGTTACGAGCAGTACTTC. Translating it yields CASSVWPHSYEQYF. The gene calls are TRBV6-1 and TRBJ2-7; D is unresolved. Germline V gives CDR1 MNHNS, CDR2 SASEGT. Trimming cost V 4 bases and J 4 bases, with 14 bases left between them. The CDR3 is 14 amino acids.

The chain combines TRBV7-9 with TRBJ2-1; D remains unclear. Germline V gene data show CDR1 as SEHNR and CDR2 as FQNEAQ (reference sequence). Trimming shortened V by 3 bases and J by 4 bases, and 16 bases separated the two germline ends. The CDR3 sequence is 16 residues long. CDR3 sequence reads: CASSFVFSTAYNEQFF. CDR3 DNA sequence: TGTGCCAGCAGCTTCGTATTTAGCACCGCTTACAATGAGCAGTTCTTC.

This clonotype appeared a few times. The chain employs TRBV29-1 and TRBJ1-6, with TRBD1 matching 12 bases. V was clipped by 0 bases and J by 4 bases; unmatched bases: 4. The CDR3 contains 17 residues. Germline lookup yields CDR1 SQVTM and CDR2 ANQGSEA. The CDR3 region has the DNA TGCAGCGTTGAAGATAGGGGACAGGGGGCTTATAATTCACCCCTCCACTTT. Protein product: CSVEDRGQGAYNSPLHF.

The chain uses TRBV30 and TRBJ2-1; 9 bases fit TRBD1. The germline V gene encodes CDR1 GTSNPN and CDR2 SVGIG (reference sequence). CDR3 length: 14 residues. Germline trimming cut 7 bases from V and 8 bases from J; bases unmatched to any gene: 12. The CDR3 loop reads CASSETGGVDEQFF. In DNA, the CDR3 is TGTGCCTCCTCTGAGACAGGGGGTGTCGATGAGCAGTTCTTC.

This clonotype was seen more than once but under ten times. V usage is TRBV19 and J usage is TRBJ1-1; D gene ambiguous. Germline CDR1 and CDR2: LNHDA and SQIVND (reference sequence). V was shortened by 0 bases and J by 4 bases, with 15 bases between the two germline ends. The CDR3 length is 16 residues. In DNA form, the CDR3 reads TGTGCCAGTAGTATAGAGGGCAGTGAGTTTGTCACTGAAGCTTTCTTT. Translated: CASSIEGSEFVTEAFF. The full variable domain, its missing parts supplied by reference TRBV19 and TRBJ1-1, is DGGITQSPKYLFRKEGQNVTLSCEQNLNHDAMYWYRQDPGQGLRLIYYSQIVNDFQKGDIAEGYSVSREKKESFPLTVTSAQKNPTAFYLCASSIEGSEFVTEAFFGQGTRLTVV.

The genes are TRBV6-5 and TRBJ2-3; D possibly corresponds to TRBD1 (6 bases). The CDR3 spans 14 residues. The V gene lost 5 bases and the J gene lost 2 bases, with 11 bases spanning the gap. The germline V gene has CDR1 MNHEY and CDR2 SVGAGI. The CDR3 is CASSPGTHTDTQYF. As DNA, the CDR3 is TGTGCCAGCAGTCCCGGGACACACACAGATACGCAGTATTTT.

CDR3 amino acids: CASSYRGARTDTQYF. Written as DNA, the CDR3 is TGTGCCAGCAGCTATAGGGGGGCGCGCACAGATACGCAGTATTTT. The chain uses TRBV7-2 and TRBJ2-3; D is perhaps TRBD1 or TRBD2 (6 bases each). This CDR3 contains 15 residues. Per the germline V gene, CDR1 is SGHTA and CDR2 is FQGNSA. The ends were cut back, 4 bases at V and 1 base at J, with 12 bases in the middle.

This clonotype was seen only a few times. The rearrangement uses TRBV6-6 and TRBJ1-4; 9 nucleotides match TRBD1. Germline V gives CDR1 MNHNY, CDR2 SVGAGI (reference sequence). Trimming cost V 6 bases and J 7 bases; bases outside gene matches: 9. This CDR3 is 15 amino acids long. CDR3 loop: CASRPATGGGEKLFF. DNA of the CDR3: TGTGCCAGCAGACCAGCGACAGGGGGTGGTGAAAAACTGTTTTTT.

The genes are TRBV30 and TRBJ1-6, with TRBD1 matching 10 bases. This CDR3 has 14 residues. V lost 3 bases and J lost 9; bases outside the gene matches: 5. Germline V gives CDR1 GTSNPN, CDR2 SVGIG (reference sequence). The DNA for the CDR3 is TGTGCCTGGAGGATTGGACAGGGGGGTTCACCCCTCCACTTT. Protein: CAWRIGQGGSPLHF.

V and J are TRBV18 and TRBJ1-6; a weak D match, TRBD1 (5 bases). The V gene's germline CDR1 is KGHSH and CDR2 LQKENI. V lost 4 bases and J lost 3, with 16 bases in between. The CDR3 covers 17 residues. The DNA of the CDR3 is TGTGCCAGCTCACTCTCGACGGGTGGGGGCTATAATTCACCCCTCCACTTT. It encodes CASSLSTGGGYNSPLHF.

Relative to its sample, this clonotype is medium-sized. V gene TRBV6-6 combines with J gene TRBJ2-7; the D gene could be TRBD1 or TRBD2 (5 bases each). The CDR3 length is 12 residues. The V and J ends lost 6 bases and 3 bases respectively, with 9 bases between them. The V gene's germline CDR1 is MNHNY and CDR2 SVGAGI (reference sequence). The CDR3: CASSRDGYEQYF. CDR3 DNA sequence: TGTGCCAGCAGCCGGGACGGCTACGAGCAGTACTTC.